The entry that follows covers one TCR beta chain sequence. This table comes from immunoSEQ multiplex PCR, and its TCRdb copy is limited to in-frame clones, with some not included. Of roughly 74,000 clones listed, 94% are singletons. CDR1 and CDR2 (germline): MNHEY, SMNVEV (reference sequence). The CDR3 is made up of 16 amino acids. The ends lost 7 bases at V and 7 bases at J; junction bases unmatched: 16. This sample is drawn from a study of control samples from healthy donors and cancer patients. This sequence originates from a woman in her late teens or twenties in good health. The sample consisted of blood. The V gene is TRBV27, the J gene TRBJ1-5; 7 nucleotides agree with TRBD1. CDR3 protein: CASKEENRGGEQPQHF. CDR3 bases: TGTGCCAGCAAAGAAGAGAACAGGGGCGGGGAGCAGCCCCAGCATTTT.